Listed below are T cell receptor beta chains from one sample, sequenced in a study of OX40 agonist ivuxolimab in advanced cancers. Some clones are missing from TCRdb's copy, which holds only in-frame ones; the method was immunoSEQ multiplex PCR. The table lists 95,000 or so clones, 90% to 95% of them singletons. The sequences come from CD4+ or CD8+ T cells sorted from blood, collected in a trial of the OX40 agonist ivuxolimab. These receptors were taken from an adult with an advanced solid tumor such as melanoma, head and neck, liver or kidney cancer. Each CDR3 is given with its conserved first and last residue. A D gene is named only where the DNA matches it firmly. Clone size is given for some rows only: seen once, a few or many times, or a class if the clone is expanded.

CDR3 | DNA | J | D | V | size
CASSLAGGLKSYNEQFF | TGTGCCAGCAGCTTAGCGGGGGGGCTTAAATCCTACAATGAGCAGTTCTTC | TRBJ2-1 | TRBD2 | TRBV5-4 | .
CAWSPETVGREQYF | TGTGCCTGGAGCCCAGAGACAGTTGGTCGCGAGCAGTACTTC | TRBJ2-7 | . | TRBV30 | .
CASSAFGQDHLTNEKLFF | TGCGCCAGCAGTGCGTTCGGACAGGACCATCTCACTAATGAAAAACTGTTTTTT | TRBJ1-4 | TRBD1 | TRBV10-2 | .
CASSYGTQSNIQYF | TGTGCCAGCAGTTACGGGACCCAAAGTAACATTCAGTACTTC | TRBJ2-4 | . | TRBV6-5 | once
CASSEAPGYASEPQHF | TGTGCCAGCAGTGAAGCCCCAGGGTACGCATCAGAGCCCCAGCATTTT | TRBJ1-5 | . | TRBV6-1 | .
CAWSVHGGSVNEQFF | TGTGCCTGGAGTGTACACGGGGGGTCGGTAAATGAGCAGTTCTTC | TRBJ2-1 | TRBD2 | TRBV30 | .
CASSPQTTGTFSSYNEQFF | TGTGCCAGCTCACCACAAACGACCGGGACTTTTAGCTCCTACAATGAGCAGTTCTTC | TRBJ2-1 | . | TRBV18 | .
CASSQDPGNGNIQYF | TGTGCCAGCAGCCAAGATCCGGGGAACGGGAACATTCAGTACTTC | TRBJ2-4 | . | TRBV4-2 | .
CASSLDRNTGELFF | TGTGCCAGCAGCTTGGACAGGAACACCGGGGAGCTGTTTTTT | TRBJ2-2 | . | TRBV5-6 | .
CASSLAWDEQFF | TGTGCCAGCAGCTTAGCGTGGGATGAGCAGTTCTTC | TRBJ2-1 | . | TRBV7-9 | .
CASSLIPGSEKLFF | TGCGCCAGCAGCTTAATCCCAGGCAGTGAAAAACTGTTTTTT | TRBJ1-4 | . | TRBV5-1 | .
CASSINLQTEAFF | TGTGCCAGTAGTATAAACTTACAGACTGAAGCTTTCTTT | TRBJ1-1 | . | TRBV19 | .
CASSYSSGNTLYTF | TGTGCCAGCAGTTACTCTTCAGGGAACACCCTCTACACCTTC | TRBJ1-2 | . | TRBV6-6 | .
CASSISEARKAFF | TGTGCCAGCAGTATCTCGGAGGCGCGCAAAGCTTTCTTT | TRBJ1-1 | . | TRBV2 | .
CASSIVVSRVSGNTIYF | TGTGCCAGTAGTATAGTGGTTTCTCGCGTCTCTGGAAACACCATATATTTT | TRBJ1-3 | . | TRBV19 | once
CATSRDNLAGGLETQYF | TGTGCCACCAGCAGAGATAATCTAGCGGGGGGGCTTGAGACCCAGTACTTC | TRBJ2-5 | TRBD2 | TRBV15 | few
CASSPTGLNEKLFF | TGTGCCAGCAGTCCAACAGGGCTAAATGAAAAACTGTTTTTT | TRBJ1-4 | . | TRBV6-1 | .
CASRRVAGELFF | TGTGCCAGCAGGCGGGTAGCCGGGGAGCTGTTTTTT | TRBJ2-2 | . | TRBV5-6 | once
CASSVAGETYEQYF | TGTGCCAGCAGCGTAGCCGGGGAAACCTACGAGCAGTACTTC | TRBJ2-7 | . | TRBV9 | .
CASSKRGQGEETQYF | TGTGCCAGCAGCAAGCGGGGACAGGGCGAGGAGACCCAGTACTTC | TRBJ2-5 | . | TRBV21-1 | .
CASSGGQNTEAFF | TGCGCCAGCAGCGGGGGACAGAACACTGAAGCTTTCTTT | TRBJ1-1 | . | TRBV5-1 | .
CASSNLGAGGQETQYF | TGTGCCAGTAGTAACCTAGGGGCGGGAGGCCAAGAGACCCAGTACTTC | TRBJ2-5 | TRBD2 | TRBV19 | .
CASRPQGARHEKLFF | TGTGCCAGCAGACCACAGGGGGCGAGGCATGAAAAACTGTTTTTT | TRBJ1-4 | TRBD1 | TRBV6-1 | .
CASSKADIPLVFYEQYF | TGTGCCAGCAGCAAAGCTGACATCCCGCTGGTCTTCTACGAGCAGTACTTC | TRBJ2-7 | . | TRBV21-1 | .
CATQNEAEGNTEAFF | TGTGCCACACAGAATGAAGCCGAAGGGAACACTGAAGCTTTCTTT | TRBJ1-1 | . | TRBV6-5 | once
CASSLSADTQYF | TGTGCCAGCAGCTTATCGGCAGATACGCAGTATTTT | TRBJ2-3 | . | TRBV7-2 | .
CASSLRGNQPQHF | TGTGCCAGCAGCTTAAGGGGTAATCAGCCCCAGCATTTT | TRBJ1-5 | . | TRBV7-9 | .
CATTPESYNEQFF | TGTGCCACCACCCCAGAGTCCTACAATGAGCAGTTCTTC | TRBJ2-1 | . | TRBV10-3 | .
CASSNFGKNGNTIYF | TGCGCCAGCAGCAACTTCGGGAAGAATGGAAACACCATATATTTT | TRBJ1-3 | . | TRBV10-1 | .
CASRGSGVATQYF | TGTGCCAGCAGGGGATCAGGGGTCGCGACCCAGTACTTC | TRBJ2-5 | . | TRBV27 | .